The rows below give T cell receptor beta chains drawn from one sample of a study of memory CD4+ T cells and cytomegalovirus serostatus. The method was immunoSEQ multiplex PCR; TCRdb's version includes in-frame clones alone and lacks a portion of them. This table has some 47,000 clones, roughly 78% appearing once. Input material: memory CD4+ T cells from blood. These receptors came from an adult in good health and CMV-seronegative. CDR3s include the opening cysteine and the closing phenylalanine or tryptophan. Fields, in order: D gene, V gene, J gene, clone size, CDR3 DNA, CDR3 protein. A D gene is named only where the DNA matches it firmly. Expanded clones are given a class, and other clones once, few, many or no size at all.

d_gene: NA; v_gene: TRBV7-9; j_gene: TRBJ2-3; abundance: once; CDR3nt: TGTGCCAGCAGCCCCAAATACGCAGATACGCAGTATTTT; CDR3aa: CASSPKYADTQYF
d_gene: NA; v_gene: TRBV5-8; j_gene: TRBJ2-1; abundance: NA; CDR3nt: TGTGCCAGCAGCTTCAGTACCTACAATGAGCAGTTCTTC; CDR3aa: CASSFSTYNEQFF
d_gene: NA; v_gene: TRBV5-1; j_gene: TRBJ2-6; abundance: NA; CDR3nt: TGCGCCAGCAGAGGGGATTCTGGGGCCAACGTCCTGACTTTC; CDR3aa: CASRGDSGANVLTF
d_gene: TRBD1; v_gene: TRBV4-2; j_gene: TRBJ1-3; abundance: NA; CDR3nt: TGTGCCAGCAGCCAACAACAGGGGGATATCTCTGGAAACACCATATATTTT; CDR3aa: CASSQQQGDISGNTIYF
d_gene: NA; v_gene: TRBV29-1; j_gene: TRBJ1-1; abundance: NA; CDR3nt: TGCAGCGTGGCCACAGGGAGGACTGAAGCTTTCTTT; CDR3aa: CSVATGRTEAFF
d_gene: NA; v_gene: TRBV6-5; j_gene: TRBJ2-3; abundance: once; CDR3nt: TGTGCCAGCAGGGACAGTTCAGATACGCAGTATTTT; CDR3aa: CASRDSSDTQYF
d_gene: NA; v_gene: TRBV6-1; j_gene: TRBJ1-2; abundance: NA; CDR3nt: TGTGCCAGCAATCATTTTGGGGACTATGGCTACACCTTC; CDR3aa: CASNHFGDYGYTF
d_gene: TRBD1; v_gene: TRBV13; j_gene: TRBJ1-1; abundance: once; CDR3nt: TGTGCCAGCAGCTTGTCCCCGGCAGGGGGCCGAATCACTGAAGCTTTCTTT; CDR3aa: CASSLSPAGGRITEAFF
d_gene: TRBD1; v_gene: TRBV29-1; j_gene: TRBJ1-1; abundance: few; CDR3nt: TGCAGCGTCCACACAGGGGGTTTGGGAACTGAAGCTTTCTTT; CDR3aa: CSVHTGGLGTEAFF
d_gene: NA; v_gene: TRBV5-4; j_gene: TRBJ1-1; abundance: NA; CDR3nt: TGTGCCAGCAGCTTGGCCGTGGGCAGTTCGGCTTTCTTT; CDR3aa: CASSLAVGSSAFF
d_gene: NA; v_gene: TRBV15; j_gene: TRBJ1-3; abundance: NA; CDR3nt: TGTGCCACCAGCAGAGGACGGAATGGAAACACCATATATTTT; CDR3aa: CATSRGRNGNTIYF
d_gene: NA; v_gene: TRBV7-2; j_gene: TRBJ2-7; abundance: NA; CDR3nt: TGTGCCAGCAGCCTCGTTGCTGGCTACGAGCAGTACTTC; CDR3aa: CASSLVAGYEQYF
d_gene: NA; v_gene: TRBV5-1; j_gene: TRBJ2-4; abundance: NA; CDR3nt: TGCGCCAGCAGCTTGGGGGGGCTAGCCAAAAACATTCAGTACTTC; CDR3aa: CASSLGGLAKNIQYF
d_gene: NA; v_gene: TRBV11-2; j_gene: TRBJ1-5; abundance: medium-sized; CDR3nt: TGTGCCAGCAGCTTGGGGTCAAATAGCAATCAGCCCCAGCATTTT; CDR3aa: CASSLGSNSNQPQHF
d_gene: NA; v_gene: TRBV7-2; j_gene: TRBJ1-2; abundance: NA; CDR3nt: TGTGCCAGCAGCTTAGTTGCGGGGTATGGCTACACCTTC; CDR3aa: CASSLVAGYGYTF
d_gene: NA; v_gene: TRBV4-3; j_gene: TRBJ2-1; abundance: NA; CDR3nt: TGCGCCAGCAGCCAGGGGGCTTACGGGGGGACAACCTACAATGAGCAGTTCTTC; CDR3aa: CASSQGAYGGTTYNEQFF
d_gene: TRBD1; v_gene: TRBV7-2; j_gene: TRBJ2-7; abundance: few; CDR3nt: TGTGCCAGCAGCCCGAGAGTCCGGGGACAGGGGGCGCGGGAGCAGTACTTC; CDR3aa: CASSPRVRGQGAREQYF
d_gene: TRBD1; v_gene: TRBV27; j_gene: TRBJ1-1; abundance: NA; CDR3nt: TGTGCCAGCAGTCCCAGGACAGGGAGGAACACTGAAGCTTTCTTT; CDR3aa: CASSPRTGRNTEAFF
d_gene: NA; v_gene: TRBV10-1; j_gene: TRBJ2-4; abundance: NA; CDR3nt: TGCGCCAGCAGAAGGGGGGTAGAGGACATTCAGTACTTC; CDR3aa: CASRRGVEDIQYF
d_gene: NA; v_gene: TRBV29-1; j_gene: TRBJ2-7; abundance: NA; CDR3nt: TGCAGCACGACACAGGGTACCGGCTACGAGCAGTACTTC; CDR3aa: CSTTQGTGYEQYF
d_gene: TRBD1; v_gene: TRBV28; j_gene: TRBJ1-6; abundance: once; CDR3nt: TGTGCCAGCACCGGGGGACAGGGCATTTCACCCCTCCACTTT; CDR3aa: CASTGGQGISPLHF
d_gene: TRBD1; v_gene: TRBV28; j_gene: TRBJ2-6; abundance: few; CDR3nt: TGTGCCAGCAGTCCTTTTGGACAGGGGTCTGGGGCCAACGTCCTGACTTTC; CDR3aa: CASSPFGQGSGANVLTF
d_gene: NA; v_gene: TRBV4-1; j_gene: TRBJ2-5; abundance: NA; CDR3nt: TGCGCCAGCAGCCCCGAGGGCGGGGGCGACCCAGAGACCCAGTACTTC; CDR3aa: CASSPEGGGDPETQYF
d_gene: TRBD2; v_gene: TRBV7-9; j_gene: TRBJ2-1; abundance: NA; CDR3nt: TGTGCCAGCAGCTTACAACTAGCGGGGGACGTTGAGCAGTTCTTC; CDR3aa: CASSLQLAGDVEQFF
d_gene: NA; v_gene: TRBV9; j_gene: TRBJ2-2; abundance: NA; CDR3nt: TGTGCCAGCAGCGAGGGTAACGGGGAGCTGTTTTTT; CDR3aa: CASSEGNGELFF
d_gene: NA; v_gene: TRBV2; j_gene: TRBJ1-5; abundance: NA; CDR3nt: TGTGCCAGCAGGAGAGGGACGGGGGCGAATCAGCCCCAGCATTTT; CDR3aa: CASRRGTGANQPQHF
d_gene: NA; v_gene: TRBV6-6; j_gene: TRBJ2-7; abundance: NA; CDR3nt: TGTGCCAGCAGTTGGTCATTGAGCTCCTACGAGCAGTACTTC; CDR3aa: CASSWSLSSYEQYF
d_gene: NA; v_gene: TRBV7-2; j_gene: TRBJ2-5; abundance: NA; CDR3nt: TGTGCCAGCAGCTTCAACCAAGAGACCCAGTACTTC; CDR3aa: CASSFNQETQYF
d_gene: TRBD1; v_gene: TRBV7-9; j_gene: TRBJ2-2; abundance: NA; CDR3nt: TGTGCCAGCAGCTTAGATTGGGGACAGGGAGCCACCGGGGAGCTGTTTTTT; CDR3aa: CASSLDWGQGATGELFF
d_gene: TRBD1; v_gene: TRBV19; j_gene: TRBJ2-4; abundance: NA; CDR3nt: TGTGCCAGTATACCACAGGGGGACAAAAACATTCAGTACTTC; CDR3aa: CASIPQGDKNIQYF
d_gene: TRBD1; v_gene: TRBV2; j_gene: TRBJ1-2; abundance: NA; CDR3nt: TGTGCCAGCAGTGAGGACGCAGGGACAGGGGGCGGCTATGGCTACACCTTC; CDR3aa: CASSEDAGTGGGYGYTF
d_gene: TRBD1; v_gene: TRBV14; j_gene: TRBJ1-1; abundance: once; CDR3nt: TGTGCCAGCAGCCCAGGATTACTCGGACAGGAAAGGACTTGGGGACTCGGAGCTTTCTTT; CDR3aa: CASSPGLLGQERTWGLGAFF
d_gene: NA; v_gene: TRBV15; j_gene: TRBJ2-1; abundance: NA; CDR3nt: TGTGCCACCAGCAGAGCGGACAATCGGGGTTTCTTC; CDR3aa: CATSRADNRGFF
d_gene: NA; v_gene: TRBV4-1; j_gene: TRBJ2-7; abundance: NA; CDR3nt: TGCGCCAGCAGCCGTGCGGTAGGCCTCGGGGCCTACGAGCAGTACTTC; CDR3aa: CASSRAVGLGAYEQYF
d_gene: TRBD1; v_gene: TRBV7-2; j_gene: TRBJ2-3; abundance: NA; CDR3nt: TGTGCCAGCAGTGGGACAGGGAGAGGAGATACGCAGTATTTT; CDR3aa: CASSGTGRGDTQYF
d_gene: NA; v_gene: TRBV5-4; j_gene: TRBJ1-6; abundance: NA; CDR3nt: TGTGCCAGCAGCCTTCGACAGCCCTATAATTCACCCCTCCACTTT; CDR3aa: CASSLRQPYNSPLHF
d_gene: NA; v_gene: TRBV5-1; j_gene: TRBJ2-1; abundance: NA; CDR3nt: TGCGCCAGCAGCTTAGTAGCGGACAATGAGCAGTTCTTC; CDR3aa: CASSLVADNEQFF
d_gene: TRBD2; v_gene: TRBV2; j_gene: TRBJ2-3; abundance: NA; CDR3nt: TGTGCCAGCATTTATGGCCTAGCGGGGGATAATACGCAGTATTTT; CDR3aa: CASIYGLAGDNTQYF
d_gene: TRBD2; v_gene: TRBV13; j_gene: TRBJ2-2; abundance: few; CDR3nt: TGTGCCAGCAGCCTCTGGGGGGGGACCGGGGAGCTGTTTTTT; CDR3aa: CASSLWGGTGELFF
d_gene: NA; v_gene: TRBV9; j_gene: TRBJ1-2; abundance: NA; CDR3nt: TGTGCCAGCAGCGACGAATTGGTCGGTTATGGCTACACCTTC; CDR3aa: CASSDELVGYGYTF
d_gene: NA; v_gene: TRBV28; j_gene: TRBJ1-2; abundance: NA; CDR3nt: TGTGCCAGCAGTTTGTCCCGGGGCGCTCTATCCGGCTACACCTTC; CDR3aa: CASSLSRGALSGYTF
d_gene: TRBD1; v_gene: TRBV4-3; j_gene: TRBJ2-5; abundance: NA; CDR3nt: TGCGCCAGCAGCCAAGAGTACAGGGGGTTTGAGACCCAGTACTTC; CDR3aa: CASSQEYRGFETQYF
d_gene: NA; v_gene: TRBV2; j_gene: TRBJ1-5; abundance: NA; CDR3nt: TGTGCCAGCAGTGCCAATCAGCCCCAGCATTTT; CDR3aa: CASSANQPQHF
d_gene: TRBD1; v_gene: TRBV5-4; j_gene: TRBJ1-4; abundance: NA; CDR3nt: TGTGCCAGCAGCCCTGGACAGGGAAGAGGCGAAAAACTGTTTTTT; CDR3aa: CASSPGQGRGEKLFF